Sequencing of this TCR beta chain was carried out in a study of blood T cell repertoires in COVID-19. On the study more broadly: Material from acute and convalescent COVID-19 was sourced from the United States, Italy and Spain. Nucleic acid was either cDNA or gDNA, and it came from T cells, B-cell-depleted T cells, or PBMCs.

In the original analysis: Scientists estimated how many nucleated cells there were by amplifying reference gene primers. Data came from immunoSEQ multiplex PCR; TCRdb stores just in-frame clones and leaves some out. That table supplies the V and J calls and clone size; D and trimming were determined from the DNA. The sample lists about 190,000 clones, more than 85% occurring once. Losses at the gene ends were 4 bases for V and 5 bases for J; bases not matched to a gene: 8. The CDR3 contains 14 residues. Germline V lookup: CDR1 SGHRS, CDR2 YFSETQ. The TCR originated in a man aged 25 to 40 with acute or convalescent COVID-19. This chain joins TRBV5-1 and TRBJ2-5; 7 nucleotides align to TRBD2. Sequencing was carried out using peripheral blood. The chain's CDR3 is CASSAGVAAETQYF. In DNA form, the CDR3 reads TGCGCCAGCAGCGCGGGGGTAGCTGCGGAGACCCAGTACTTC.